This TCR beta chain was found in a study of control samples from healthy donors and cancer patients. V lost 0 bases and J lost 4, with 10 bases in between. The germline gives CDR1 SGHRS, CDR2 YFSETQ. This CDR3 spans 14 amino acids. Using immunoSEQ multiplex PCR, the repertoire was profiled, and TCRdb retains in-frame clones only, with some absent. Among some 95,000 clones, about nine tenths were seen once, and the ten largest hold about 2.9%. The V call is TRBV5-1, the J call TRBJ1-2, with D perhaps matching TRBD1 (6 bases). Material for sequencing was blood. The TCR comes from a human donor in good health. The donor label of this sample is uncertain. The CDR3 DNA is TGCGCCAGCAGCTTGGAGGGACAAATCTATGGCTACACCTTC. Protein product: CASSLEGQIYGYTF.